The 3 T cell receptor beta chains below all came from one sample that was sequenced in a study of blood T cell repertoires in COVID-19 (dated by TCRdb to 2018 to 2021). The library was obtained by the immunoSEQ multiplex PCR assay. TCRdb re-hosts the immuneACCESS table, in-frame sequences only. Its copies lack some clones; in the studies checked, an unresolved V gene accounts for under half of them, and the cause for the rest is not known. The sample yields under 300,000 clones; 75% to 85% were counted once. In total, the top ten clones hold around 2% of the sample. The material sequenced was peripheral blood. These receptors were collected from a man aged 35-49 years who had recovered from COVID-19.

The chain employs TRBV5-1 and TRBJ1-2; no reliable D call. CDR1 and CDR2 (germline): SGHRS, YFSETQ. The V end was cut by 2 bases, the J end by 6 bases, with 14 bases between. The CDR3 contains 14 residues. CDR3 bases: TGCGCCAGCAGCTTAAGTGGGCCTGGCGATGGCTACACCTTC. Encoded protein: CASSLSGPGDGYTF.

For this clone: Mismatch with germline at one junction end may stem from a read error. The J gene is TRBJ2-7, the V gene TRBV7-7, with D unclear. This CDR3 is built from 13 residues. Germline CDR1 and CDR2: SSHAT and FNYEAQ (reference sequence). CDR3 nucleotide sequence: TGTGCTAGCAGCCAAGAGGTAGGCTACGAGCAGTACTTC. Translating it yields CASSQEVGYEQYF. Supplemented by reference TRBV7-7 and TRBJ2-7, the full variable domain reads GAGVSQSPRYKVTKRGQDVTLRCDPISSHATLYWYQQALGQGPEFLTYFNYEAQPDKSGLPSDRFSAERPEGSISTLTIQRTEQRDSAMYRCASSQEVGYEQYFGPGTRLTVT.

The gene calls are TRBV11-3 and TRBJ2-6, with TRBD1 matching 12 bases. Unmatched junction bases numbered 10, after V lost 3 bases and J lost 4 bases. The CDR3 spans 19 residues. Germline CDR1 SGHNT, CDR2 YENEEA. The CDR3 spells CASSLEPGQGALGANVLTF. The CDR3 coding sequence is TGTGCCAGCAGCTTGGAACCGGGACAGGGGGCGTTGGGGGCCAACGTCCTGACTTTC.